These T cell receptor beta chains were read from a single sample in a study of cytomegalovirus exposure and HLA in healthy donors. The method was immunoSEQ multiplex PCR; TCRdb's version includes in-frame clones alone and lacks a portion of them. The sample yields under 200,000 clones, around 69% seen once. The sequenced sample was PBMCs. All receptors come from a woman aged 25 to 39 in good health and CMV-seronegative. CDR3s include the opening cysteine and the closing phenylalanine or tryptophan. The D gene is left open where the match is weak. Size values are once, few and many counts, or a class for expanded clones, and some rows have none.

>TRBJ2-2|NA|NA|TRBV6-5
CASFRSAGTGELFF
TGTGCCAGCTTCCGGAGTGCGGGCACCGGGGAGCTGTTTTTT
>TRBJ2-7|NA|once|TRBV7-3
CASSLNEGYEQYF
TGTGCCAGCAGCTTAAACGAGGGTTACGAGCAGTACTTC
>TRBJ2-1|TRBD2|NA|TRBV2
CASSESLAGVNEQFF
TGTGCCAGCAGTGAGTCACTAGCGGGAGTCAATGAGCAGTTCTTC
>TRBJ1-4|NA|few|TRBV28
CASSSWGGRVTNEKLFF
TGTGCCAGCAGCTCTTGGGGGGGGCGGGTGACTAATGAAAAACTGTTTTTT
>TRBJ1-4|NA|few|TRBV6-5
CASSYSRLNEKLFF
TGTGCCAGCAGTTACTCCAGATTAAATGAAAAACTGTTTTTT
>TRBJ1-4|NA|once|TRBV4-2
CASSQVSGNEKLFF
TGTGCCAGCAGCCAGGTTTCGGGTAATGAAAAACTGTTTTTT
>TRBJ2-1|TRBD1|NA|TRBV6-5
CASSWTTGINEQFF
TGTGCCAGCAGTTGGACGACAGGGATCAATGAGCAGTTCTTC
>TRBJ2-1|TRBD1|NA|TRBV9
CASSVGGGAWYNEQFF
TGTGCCAGCAGCGTAGGAGGGGGCGCGTGGTACAATGAGCAGTTCTTC
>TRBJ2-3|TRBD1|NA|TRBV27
CASGRDRGLDTQYF
TGTGCCAGCGGCCGGGACAGGGGGCTAGATACGCAGTATTTT
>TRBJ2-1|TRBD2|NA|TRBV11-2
CASSHYSGGGYNEQFF
TGTGCCAGCAGCCATTATAGCGGGGGGGGTTACAATGAGCAGTTCTTC
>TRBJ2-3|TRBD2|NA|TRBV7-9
CASSPLAGGRDTDTQYF
TGTGCCAGCAGCCCCCTAGCGGGGGGGCGTGACACAGATACGCAGTATTTT
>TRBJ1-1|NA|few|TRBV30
CAWSTDLNTEAFF
TGTGCCTGGAGTACAGACCTGAACACTGAAGCTTTCTTT
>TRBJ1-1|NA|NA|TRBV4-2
CASSPPRPRNTEAFF
TGTGCCAGCAGCCCACCGAGGCCAAGGAACACTGAAGCTTTCTTT
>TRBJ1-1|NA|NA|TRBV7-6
CASSPYLGGRMNTEAFF
TGTGCCAGCAGCCCCTACCTGGGAGGGAGGATGAACACTGAAGCTTTCTTT
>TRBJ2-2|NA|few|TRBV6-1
CASTPWAQNGELFF
TGTGCCAGCACTCCCTGGGCGCAGAACGGGGAGCTGTTTTTT
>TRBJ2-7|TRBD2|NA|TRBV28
CASQGIAGGPYEQYF
TGTGCCAGCCAGGGCATAGCGGGAGGCCCCTACGAGCAGTACTTC
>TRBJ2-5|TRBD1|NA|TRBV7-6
CASSFQGALGTQYF
TGTGCCAGCAGCTTCCAGGGGGCGCTTGGGACCCAGTACTTC
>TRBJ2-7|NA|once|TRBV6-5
CASKPGGPYEQYF
TGTGCCAGCAAGCCCGGGGGACCCTACGAGCAGTACTTC
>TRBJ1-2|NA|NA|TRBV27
CASSSSYSSGYTF
TGTGCCAGCAGTTCCTCTTATAGCAGTGGCTACACCTTC
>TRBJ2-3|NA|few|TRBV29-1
CSGGEDTQYF
TGCAGCGGGGGGGAAGATACGCAGTATTTT
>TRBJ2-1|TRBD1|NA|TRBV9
CASSVGTGGYSYNEQFF
TGTGCCAGCAGCGTGGGAACAGGGGGATACTCCTACAATGAGCAGTTCTTC
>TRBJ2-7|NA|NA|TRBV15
CATSHEAYSYEQYF
TGTGCCACCAGCCATGAGGCTTACTCCTACGAGCAGTACTTC